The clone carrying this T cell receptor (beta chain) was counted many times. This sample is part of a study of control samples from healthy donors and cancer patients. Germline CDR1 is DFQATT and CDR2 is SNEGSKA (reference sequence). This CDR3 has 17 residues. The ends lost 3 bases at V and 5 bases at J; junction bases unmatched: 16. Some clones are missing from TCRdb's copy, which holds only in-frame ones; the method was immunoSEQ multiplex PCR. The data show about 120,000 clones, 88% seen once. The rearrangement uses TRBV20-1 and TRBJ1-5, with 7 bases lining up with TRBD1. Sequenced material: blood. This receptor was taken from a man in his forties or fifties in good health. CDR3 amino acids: CSASQGGRRLTHQPQHF. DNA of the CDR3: TGCAGTGCTAGTCAAGGGGGCCGTCGATTGACCCATCAGCCCCAGCATTTT.